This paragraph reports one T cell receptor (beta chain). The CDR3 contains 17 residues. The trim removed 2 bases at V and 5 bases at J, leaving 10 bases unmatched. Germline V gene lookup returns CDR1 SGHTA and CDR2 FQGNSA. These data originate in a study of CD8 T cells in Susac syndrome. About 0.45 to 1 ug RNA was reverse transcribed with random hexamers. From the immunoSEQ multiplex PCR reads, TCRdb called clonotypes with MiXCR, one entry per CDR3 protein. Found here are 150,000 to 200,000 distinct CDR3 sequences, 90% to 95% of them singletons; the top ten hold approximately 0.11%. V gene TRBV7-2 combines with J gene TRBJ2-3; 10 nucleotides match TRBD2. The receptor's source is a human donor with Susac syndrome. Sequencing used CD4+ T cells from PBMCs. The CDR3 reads CASSLSLAGVSGDTQYF. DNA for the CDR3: TGTGCCAGCAGCTTAAGCCTAGCGGGGGTGTCTGGAGATACGCAGTATTTT.